This TCR beta chain is from a study of neoadjuvant nivolumab and ipilimumab in lung cancer. J lost 0 bases, V lost 1 base, and 8 bases had no gene match. This CDR3 spans 18 amino acids. Per germline, CDR1 SGHTA and CDR2 FQGNSA. TCRdb's copy holds only in-frame clones and misses some; the assay was immunoSEQ multiplex PCR. The sample contains about 8,800 clones, roughly 80% of which appear only once. This material consisted of tumor tissue, taken after neoadjuvant nivolumab, alone or with ipilimumab, at or shortly before surgery. The V gene is TRBV7-2, the J gene TRBJ1-3; TRBD1 agrees at 8 bases. The clonotype was recovered from an adult with non-small cell lung cancer. In nucleotides, the CDR3 is TGTGCCAGCAGCTTAGAAGGACAGGGCCCATTCTCTGGAAACACCATATATTTT. It specifies CASSLEGQGPFSGNTIYF. Full variable domain (rest looked up from reference TRBV7-2 and TRBJ1-3): GAGVSQSPSNKVTEKGKDVELRCDPISGHTALYWYRQSLGQGLEFLIYFQGNSAPDKSGLPSDRFSAERTGGSVSTLTIQRTQQEDSAVYLCASSLEGQGPFSGNTIYFGEGSWLTVV.